This T cell receptor beta chain was identified in a study of blood T cell repertoires in COVID-19. Overall study context: PBMCs, B-cell-depleted T cells, or T cells were the source of the cDNA or gDNA that made up the material.

The table came from immunoSEQ multiplex PCR; TCRdb's copy has only in-frame clones and leaves some out. The data show some 48,000 clones, with 65% to 90% seen just once and about 2.5% held by the top ten. The trim removed 5 bases at V and 0 bases at J, leaving 7 bases unmatched. The germline CDR1 and CDR2 sequences are SNHLY and FYNNEI. The CDR3 consists of 16 residues. The sequence came from a woman older than 75 with COVID-19, enrolled during active disease. Sequencing was carried out using peripheral blood. The chain uses TRBV2 and TRBJ1-3; 7 bases map to TRBD1. CDR3 DNA: TGTGCCAGCAGTACCGATTGGACAGGCTCTGGAAACACCATATATTTT. It specifies CASSTDWTGSGNTIYF.